This T cell receptor beta chain was found in a study of blood T cell repertoires in COVID-19. Study-level information: T cells, B-cell-depleted T cells, or PBMCs supplied cDNA or gDNA.

There are a few counts of this clone. Produced via immunoSEQ multiplex PCR; TCRdb's table is partial and in-frame only. The repertoire holds fewer than 400,000 clones, with around 86% as singletons. Source material: peripheral blood. This TCR was recovered from a human donor in a cohort sampled during active COVID-19.

The CDR3 sequence: CASSLLGEGYTF. The DNA for the CDR3 is TGTGCCAGCAGCTTACTAGGGGAAGGCTACACCTTC. The chain employs TRBV7-9 and TRBJ1-2; TRBD1 is a possible D gene (5 bases). From germline, CDR1 is SEHNR and CDR2 FQNEAQ (reference sequence). Trimming shortened V by 2 bases and J by 8 bases, and 9 bases separated the two germline ends. This CDR3 is built from 12 residues.